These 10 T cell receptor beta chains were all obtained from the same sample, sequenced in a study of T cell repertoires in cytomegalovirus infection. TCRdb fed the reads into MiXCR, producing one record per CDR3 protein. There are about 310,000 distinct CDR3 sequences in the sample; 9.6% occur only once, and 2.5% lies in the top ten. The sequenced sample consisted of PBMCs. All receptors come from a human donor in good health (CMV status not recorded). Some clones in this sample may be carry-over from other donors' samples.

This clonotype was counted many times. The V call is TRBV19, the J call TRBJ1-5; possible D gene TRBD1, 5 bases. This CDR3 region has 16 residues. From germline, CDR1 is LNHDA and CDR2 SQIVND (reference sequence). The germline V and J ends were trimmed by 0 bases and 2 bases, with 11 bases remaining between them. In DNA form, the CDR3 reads TGTGCCAGTAGTATAGAAGGGGTTAGTGGCAATCAGCCCCAGCATTTT. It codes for CASSIEGVSGNQPQHF.

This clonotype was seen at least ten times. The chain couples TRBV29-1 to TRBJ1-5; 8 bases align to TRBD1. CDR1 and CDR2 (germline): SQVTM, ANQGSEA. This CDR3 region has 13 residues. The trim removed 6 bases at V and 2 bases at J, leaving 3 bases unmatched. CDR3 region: CSVKTGGNQPQHF. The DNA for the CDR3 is TGCAGCGTAAAGACAGGGGGCAATCAGCCCCAGCATTTT.

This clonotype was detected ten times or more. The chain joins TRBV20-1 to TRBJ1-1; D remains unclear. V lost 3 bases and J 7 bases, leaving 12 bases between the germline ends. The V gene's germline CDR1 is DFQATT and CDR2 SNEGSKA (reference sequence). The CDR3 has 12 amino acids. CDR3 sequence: CSARVGVLEAFF. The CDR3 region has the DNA TGCAGTGCTAGGGTTGGGGTGCTTGAAGCTTTCTTT.

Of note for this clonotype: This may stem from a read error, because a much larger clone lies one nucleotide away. CDR3: CASSQEMNRNNGELFF. For the CDR3, the DNA is TGTGCCAGCAGCCAAGAGATGAACAGAAACAACGGGGAGCTGTTTTTT. The chain recombines TRBV14 with TRBJ2-2; D is unresolved. Germline loops: CDR1 SGHDN, CDR2 FVKESK. The CDR3 extends over 16 amino acids. The full variable domain, rest sourced from reference TRBV14 and TRBJ2-2, is EAGVTQFPSHSVIEKGQTVTLRCDPISGHDNLYWYRRVMGKEIKFLLHFVKESKQDESGMPNNRFLAERTGGTYSTLKVQPAELEDSGVYFCASSQEMNRNNGELFFGEGSRLTVL.

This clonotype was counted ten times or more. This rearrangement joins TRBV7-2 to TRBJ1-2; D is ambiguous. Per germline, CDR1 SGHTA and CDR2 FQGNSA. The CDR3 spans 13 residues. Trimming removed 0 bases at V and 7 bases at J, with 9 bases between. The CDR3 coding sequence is TGTGCCAGCAGCTTAGCAGCAATGGCTGGCTACACCTTC. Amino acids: CASSLAAMAGYTF.

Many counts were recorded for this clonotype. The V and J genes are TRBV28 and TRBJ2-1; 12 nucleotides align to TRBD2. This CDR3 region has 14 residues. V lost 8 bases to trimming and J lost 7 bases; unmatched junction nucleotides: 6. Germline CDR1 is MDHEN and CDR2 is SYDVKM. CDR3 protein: CASQGLAGLNEQFF. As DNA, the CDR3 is TGTGCCAGCCAAGGACTAGCGGGGCTAAATGAGCAGTTCTTC.

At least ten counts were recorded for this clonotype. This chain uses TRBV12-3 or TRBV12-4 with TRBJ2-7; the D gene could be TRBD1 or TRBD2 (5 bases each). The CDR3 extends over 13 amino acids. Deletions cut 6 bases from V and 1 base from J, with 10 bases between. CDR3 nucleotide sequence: TGTGCCAGCAGCCAGGGACCTTCCTACGAGCAGTACGTC. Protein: CASSQGPSYEQYV.

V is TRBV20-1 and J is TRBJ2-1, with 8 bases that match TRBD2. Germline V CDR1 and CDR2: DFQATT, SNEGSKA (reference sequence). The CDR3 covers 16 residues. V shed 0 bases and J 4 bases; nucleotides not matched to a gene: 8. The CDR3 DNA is TGCAGTGCTAGAGATCGGGCGGGGGGCCTGTACAATGAGCAGTTCTTC. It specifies CSARDRAGGLYNEQFF.

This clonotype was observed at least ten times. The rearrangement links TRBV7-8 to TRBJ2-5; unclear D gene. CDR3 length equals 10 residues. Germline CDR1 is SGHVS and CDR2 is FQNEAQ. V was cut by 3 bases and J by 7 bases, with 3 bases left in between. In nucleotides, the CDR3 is TGTGCCAGCAGCTTGGGGACCCAGTACTTC. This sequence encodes CASSLGTQYF.

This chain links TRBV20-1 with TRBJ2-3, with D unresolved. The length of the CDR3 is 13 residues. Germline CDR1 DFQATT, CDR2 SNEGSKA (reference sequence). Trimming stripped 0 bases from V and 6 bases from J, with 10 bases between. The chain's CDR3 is CSARDQSRDTQYF. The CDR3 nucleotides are TGCAGTGCTAGAGATCAAAGTCGGGATACGCAGTATTTT.